This T cell receptor beta chain appears in the sequencing data of a study of T-cell memory formation after mild COVID-19. TCRdb fed the 5' RACE reads into MiXCR, producing one record per CDR3 protein. In the table there are fewer than 350,000 distinct CDR3 sequences, around 17% of which are singletons. This clonotype was observed a few times. The sequence derives from a man aged 18 to 29 who had mild COVID-19 (a few samples of this study predate the infection). Cell type and time point are not known. Sequencing input: PBMCs or a T cell subset sorted from them (not recorded which).

CDR3 sequence: CATSDPRGHQETQYF. In nucleotides, the CDR3 is TGTGCCACCAGTGACCCCCGAGGACACCAAGAGACCCAGTACTTC. The chain employs TRBV24-1 and TRBJ2-5, with D hard to call. Trimming removed 4 bases from V and 0 bases from J, with 11 bases in between. Germline lookup yields CDR1 KGHDR and CDR2 SFDVKD. The CDR3 has 15 residues.